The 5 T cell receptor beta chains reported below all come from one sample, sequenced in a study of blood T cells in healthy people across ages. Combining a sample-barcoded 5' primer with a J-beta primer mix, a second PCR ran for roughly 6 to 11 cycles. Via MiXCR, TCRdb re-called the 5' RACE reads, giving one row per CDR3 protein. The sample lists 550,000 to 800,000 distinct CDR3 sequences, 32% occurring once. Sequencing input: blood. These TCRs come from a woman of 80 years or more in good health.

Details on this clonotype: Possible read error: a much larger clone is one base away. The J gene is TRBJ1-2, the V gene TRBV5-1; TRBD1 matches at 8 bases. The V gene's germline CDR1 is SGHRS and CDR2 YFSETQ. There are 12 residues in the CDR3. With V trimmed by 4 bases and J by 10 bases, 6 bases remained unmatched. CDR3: CASSRGQGDYTF. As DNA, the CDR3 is TGCGCCAGCAGCCGAGGACAGGGTGACTACACCTTC.

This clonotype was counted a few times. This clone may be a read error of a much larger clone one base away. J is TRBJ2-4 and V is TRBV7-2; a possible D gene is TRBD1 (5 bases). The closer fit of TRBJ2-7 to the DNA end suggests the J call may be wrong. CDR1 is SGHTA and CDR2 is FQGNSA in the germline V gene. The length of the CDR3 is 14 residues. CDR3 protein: CASSSSPAGHEQYF. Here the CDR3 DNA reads TGTGCCAGCAGCTCCTCCCCGGCAGGGCACGAGCAGTACTTC.

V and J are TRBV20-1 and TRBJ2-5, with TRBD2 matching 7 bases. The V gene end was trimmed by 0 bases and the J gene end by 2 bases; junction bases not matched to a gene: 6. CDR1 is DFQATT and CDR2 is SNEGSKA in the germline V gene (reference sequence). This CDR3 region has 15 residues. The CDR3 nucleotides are TGCAGTGCTAGAGATGGAGCGGGGCTACAAGAGACCCAGTACTTC. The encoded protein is CSARDGAGLQETQYF.

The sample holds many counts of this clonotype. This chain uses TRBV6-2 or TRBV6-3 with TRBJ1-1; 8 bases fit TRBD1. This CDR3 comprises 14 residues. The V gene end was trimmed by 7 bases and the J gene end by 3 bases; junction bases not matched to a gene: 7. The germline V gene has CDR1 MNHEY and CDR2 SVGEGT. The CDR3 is CASILQGGDTEAFF. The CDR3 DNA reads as TGTGCCAGCATCCTACAGGGGGGTGACACTGAAGCTTTCTTT.

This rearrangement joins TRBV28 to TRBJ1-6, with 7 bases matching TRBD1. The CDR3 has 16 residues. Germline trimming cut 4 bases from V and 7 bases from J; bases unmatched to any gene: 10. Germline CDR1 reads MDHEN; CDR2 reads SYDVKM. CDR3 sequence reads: CASSSHPGTENSPLHF. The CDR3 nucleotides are TGTGCCAGCAGTTCCCACCCCGGGACAGAGAATTCACCCCTCCACTTT.